Listed here are 32 T cell receptor beta chains from one sample, sequenced in a study of blood T cell repertoires in COVID-19. Sequencing used immunoSEQ multiplex PCR; TCRdb keeps in-frame clones, though not all of them. Among tens of thousands of clones listed, roughly 76% were seen once. The source material was peripheral blood. The receptors here all came from a man aged 80 or over with COVID-19, enrolled during active disease.

The chain uses TRBV6-2 or TRBV6-3 and TRBJ2-7, with D perhaps matching TRBD1 (6 bases). There are 14 residues in the CDR3. The V gene lost 5 bases and the J gene lost 2 bases, with 13 bases spanning the gap. In germline, CDR1 is MNHEY, CDR2 SVGEGT. The CDR3 here is CASSRGQWTYEQYF. In DNA form, the CDR3 reads TGTGCCAGCAGTCGTGGACAGTGGACCTACGAGCAGTACTTC.

The chain employs TRBV6-6 and TRBJ2-2, with 7 bases fitting TRBD2. CDR1 and CDR2 (germline): MNHNY, SVGAGI (reference sequence). This CDR3 spans 14 amino acids. Trimming at V came to 5 bases and at J to 3 bases, leaving 3 bases not matched to a gene. CDR3 nucleotides: TGTGCCAGCAGTCGCCGGGGGGACACCGGGGAGCTGTTTTTT. It specifies CASSRRGDTGELFF.

This clone has more than one count but fewer than ten. The rearrangement links TRBV18 to TRBJ2-2; TRBD2 aligns across 7 bases. The germline gives CDR1 KGHSH, CDR2 LQKENI. This CDR3 has 15 amino acids. The V segment lost 2 bases and the J segment 4 bases; nucleotides outside the gene matches: 4. This CDR3 reads CASSPAGVLTGELFF. Here the CDR3 DNA reads TGTGCCAGCTCACCAGCGGGGGTCCTCACCGGGGAGCTGTTTTTT.

The V and J genes are TRBV7-8 and TRBJ2-6; 9 nucleotides line up with TRBD2. The ends lost 5 bases at V and 0 bases at J; junction bases unmatched: 5. This CDR3 comprises 17 residues. Germline loops: CDR1 SGHVS, CDR2 FQNEAQ. The CDR3 DNA is TGTGCCAGCAGCCTGCTAGCGGGGACCTCTGGGGCCAACGTCCTGACTTTC. Its translation is CASSLLAGTSGANVLTF.

The chain carries TRBV5-5 and TRBJ2-3; TRBD1 agrees at 11 bases. Germline V lookup: CDR1 SGHKS, CDR2 YYEKEE (reference sequence). Trimming removed 0 bases from V and 1 base from J; junction bases left unmatched: 7. The CDR3 extends over 18 amino acids. The CDR3 sequence is CASSLAGTGGIGTDTQYF. In DNA, the CDR3 is TGTGCCAGCAGCTTGGCAGGGACAGGGGGGATAGGCACAGATACGCAGTATTTT.

This rearrangement joins TRBV30 to TRBJ2-1, with TRBD2 as a possible D gene (7 bases). This CDR3 is 15 amino acids long. Germline-derived CDR1 and CDR2 are GTSNPN and SVGIG (reference sequence). Trimming shortened V by 8 bases and J by 3 bases, and 20 bases separated the two germline ends. The CDR3 here is CARGPGGGGYNEQFF. CDR3 in DNA: TGTGCCCGCGGCCCGGGGGGAGGGGGCTACAATGAGCAGTTCTTC. The full variable domain, with the rest looked up from reference TRBV30 and TRBJ2-1, is SQTIHQWPATLVQPVGSPLSLECTVEGTSNPNLYWYRQAAGRGLQLLFYSVGIGQISSEVPQNLSASRPQDRQFILSSKKLLLSDSGFYLCARGPGGGGYNEQFFGPGTRLTVL.

The chain uses TRBV20-1 and TRBJ1-2; 9 bases map to TRBD1. Looked up from germline, CDR1 is DFQATT and CDR2 is SNEGSKA (reference sequence). The CDR3 length is 11 residues. The CDR3 DNA sequence: TGCAGCCAGGGACAGGGAAATGGCTACACCTTC. This encodes CSQGQGNGYTF.

V and J are TRBV27 and TRBJ2-5, with 12 nucleotides matching TRBD2. The CDR3 sequence is 16 residues long. V gave up 5 bases and J gave up 5 bases; unmatched junction bases: 9. Per the germline V gene, CDR1 is MNHEY and CDR2 is SMNVEV (reference sequence). The CDR3 coding sequence is TGTGCCAGCAGTCTAGCGGGAGGGCCCCGGTCTGAGACCCAGTACTTC. Encoded protein: CASSLAGGPRSETQYF.

To note about this clone: This sample includes further DNA sequences coding for the same CDR3. This rearrangement joins TRBV19 to TRBJ1-3; TRBD1 might be the D (6 bases). The CDR3 extends over 13 amino acids. CDR1 and CDR2 (germline): LNHDA, SQIVND (reference sequence). V lost 8 bases to trimming and J lost 1 base, with 9 bases between them. CDR3 loop: CASSRGSGNTIYF. The CDR3 DNA sequence: TGTGCCAGTTCAAGGGGGTCTGGAAACACCATATATTTT.

The chain employs TRBV18 and TRBJ2-7, with 8 bases aligning to TRBD1. The CDR3 totals 13 residues. Trimming took 3 bases from V and 3 from J; bases not matched to a gene: 1. Per the germline V gene, CDR1 is KGHSH and CDR2 is LQKENI. CDR3 amino acids: CASSPTGGYEQYF. In nucleotides, the CDR3 is TGTGCCAGCTCACCTACAGGGGGCTACGAGCAGTACTTC.

The chain combines TRBV14 with TRBJ2-3; TRBD2 aligns across 8 bases. V trimming: 2 bases; J trimming: 2 bases; junction bases outside the gene matches: 3. The CDR3 consists of 15 residues. The germline V gene has CDR1 SGHDN and CDR2 FVKESK. The CDR3 nucleotides are TGTGCCAGCAGCCAACGAGCGGGGGACACAGATACGCAGTATTTT. It codes for CASSQRAGDTDTQYF.

This clone is deemed medium-sized. The rearrangement links TRBV7-3 to TRBJ2-6; no clear D gene. CDR1 and CDR2 from the germline V gene are SGHTA and FQGTGA. The CDR3 runs 15 residues. Trimming shortened V by 5 bases and J by 1 base, and 9 bases separated the two germline ends. CDR3 residues: CASSETISGANVLTF. Written as DNA, the CDR3 is TGTGCCAGCAGCGAAACAATATCTGGGGCCAACGTCCTGACTTTC.

The chain has TRBV6-2 or TRBV6-3 and TRBJ2-7; possible D gene TRBD1, 5 bases. CDR1 MNHEY and CDR2 SVGEGT come from the germline V gene. The V gene lost 6 bases and the J gene lost 5 bases, with 20 bases spanning the gap. The length of the CDR3 is 15 residues. The CDR3 coding sequence is TGTGCCAGCAGCCCTCAAATAATAGACAGAGACGAGCAGTACTTC. This codes for CASSPQIIDRDEQYF.

V gene TRBV6-6 combines with J gene TRBJ1-5; TRBD1 matches 8 bases. From germline, CDR1 is MNHNY and CDR2 SVGAGI (reference sequence). V lost 5 bases and J lost 0; bases outside the gene matches: 18. The CDR3 loop spans 20 amino acids. This CDR3 reads CASSPNPRQGLRNSNQPQHF. Written as DNA, the CDR3 is TGTGCCAGCAGTCCCAACCCTCGACAGGGGCTCCGAAATAGCAATCAGCCCCAGCATTTT.

The chain employs TRBV7-9 and TRBJ2-1, with 7 bases identical to TRBD1. V shed 5 bases and J 1 base; nucleotides not matched to a gene: 8. There are 16 residues in the CDR3. Germline assignment: CDR1 SEHNR and CDR2 FQNEAQ (reference sequence). The CDR3 nucleotides read TGTGCCAGCAGCATCCTCACAGGGGAGTCCTACAATGAGCAGTTCTTC. As protein: CASSILTGESYNEQFF.

This chain links TRBV5-6 with TRBJ2-7; the D gene is possibly TRBD2 (6 bases). V was cut by 3 bases and J by 1 base, with 14 bases left in between. The CDR3 consists of 15 residues. Germline CDR1 and CDR2: SGHDT and YYEEEE. The CDR3 DNA reads TGTGCCAGCAGCTACGCCGGGACTCCATCCTACGAGCAGTACTTC. Its translation is CASSYAGTPSYEQYF. The complete variable domain, with remaining parts taken from reference TRBV5-6 and TRBJ2-7, reads DAGVTQSPTHLIKTRGQQVTLRCSPKSGHDTVSWYQQALGQGPQFIFQYYEEEERQRGNFPDRFSGHQFPNYSSELNVNALLLGDSALYLCASSYAGTPSYEQYFGPGTRLTVT.

The J gene is TRBJ2-1, the V gene TRBV5-1; TRBD2 aligns across 16 bases. The J segment lost 8 bases and the V segment lost 6 bases, leaving 11 bases of the junction unmatched. Per the germline V gene, CDR1 is SGHRS and CDR2 is YFSETQ. The CDR3 has 17 amino acids. The CDR3 region is CASTLFGTSGGAHEQFF. In nucleotides, the CDR3 is TGCGCCAGCACCCTATTTGGGACTAGCGGGGGGGCGCATGAGCAGTTCTTC.

The sample holds one count of this clone. This chain links TRBV9 with TRBJ1-2, with D possibly TRBD1 on 6 matching bases. Germline lookup yields CDR1 SGDLS and CDR2 YYNGEE. Trimming shortened V by 3 bases and J by 4 bases, and 19 bases separated the two germline ends. CDR3 length: 16 residues. The CDR3 bases are TGTGCCAGCAGCGAGGGTTCGACAGGTCCCCTCTATGGCTACACCTTC. Residues: CASSEGSTGPLYGYTF.

This clone was seen only a few times. The chain has TRBV7-6 and TRBJ1-3; 9 nucleotides align to TRBD1. Per germline, CDR1 SGHVS and CDR2 FNYEAQ. This CDR3 is 16 amino acids long. J gave up 2 bases and V 4 bases, and 6 bases lay outside the gene matches. DNA for the CDR3: TGTGCCAGCAGCTCGGGACAGGGTCACGCTGGAAACACCATATATTTT. Translation: CASSSGQGHAGNTIYF.

J is TRBJ1-2 and V is TRBV27; the D gene is possibly TRBD1 (6 bases). This CDR3 spans 14 amino acids. Trimming cost V 1 base and J 8 bases, with 14 bases left between them. Germline V gene sequence: CDR1 MNHEY, CDR2 SMNVEV (reference sequence). CDR3 region: CASSLYPGGGGYTF. CDR3 coding DNA: TGTGCCAGCAGTTTATATCCGGGCGGGGGCGGCTACACCTTC.

This chain connects TRBV2 to TRBJ2-5, with TRBD2 identical over 10 bases. Trimming cost V 6 bases and J 0 bases; bases outside gene matches: 10. Germline CDR1 and CDR2: SNHLY and FYNNEI. This CDR3 is 17 amino acids long. CDR3 residues: CASRPGLAESYQETQYF. The CDR3 DNA reads TGTGCCAGCAGACCCGGACTAGCGGAGTCGTACCAAGAGACCCAGTACTTC.

The CDR3 spells CASNAEGINQPQHF. CDR3 sequence (DNA): TGTGCCAGCAATGCGGAGGGGATCAATCAGCCCCAGCATTTT. The chain has TRBV7-2 and TRBJ1-5; a weak D match, TRBD1 (5 bases). The CDR3 runs 14 residues. Germline V gives CDR1 SGHTA, CDR2 FQGNSA. With 7 bases removed from V and 3 bases from J, the gap between germline ends came to 13 bases. Variable domain in full (rest from reference TRBV7-2 and TRBJ1-5): GAGVSQSPSNKVTEKGKDVELRCDPISGHTALYWYRQSLGQGLEFLIYFQGNSAPDKSGLPSDRFSAERTGGSVSTLTIQRTQQEDSAVYLCASNAEGINQPQHFGDGTRLSIL.

The rearrangement links TRBV19 to TRBJ1-1, with 8 bases lining up with TRBD1. The CDR3 is 15 amino acids. CDR1 LNHDA and CDR2 SQIVND come from the germline V gene (reference sequence). V lost 7 bases to trimming and J lost 4 bases; unmatched junction nucleotides: 11. CDR3 in amino acids: CASTNRAGGVTEAFF. The CDR3, as DNA: TGTGCCAGTACCAATCGGGCAGGGGGCGTCACTGAAGCTTTCTTT.

This chain connects TRBV20-1 to TRBJ1-6; TRBD1 is a possible D gene (5 bases). CDR1 is DFQATT and CDR2 is SNEGSKA in the germline V gene (reference sequence). This CDR3 is 13 amino acids long. V was shortened by 3 bases and J by 13 bases, with 16 bases between the two germline ends. CDR3 nucleotide sequence: TGCAGTGCTAGTATCGGACAAAAGGGGCCCCTCCACTTT. As protein: CSASIGQKGPLHF.

The chain uses TRBV5-1 and TRBJ2-1; tentative D call: TRBD2 (5 bases). Germline loops: CDR1 SGHRS, CDR2 YFSETQ. The germline V and J ends were trimmed by 4 bases and 4 bases, with 9 bases remaining between them. CDR3 length: 13 residues. The CDR3 loop reads CASSQPGYNEQFF. CDR3 nucleotide sequence: TGCGCCAGCAGCCAACCGGGGTACAATGAGCAGTTCTTC.

The V call is TRBV7-2, the J call TRBJ2-5, with D possibly TRBD1 on 5 matching bases. The germline V and J ends were trimmed by 1 base and 4 bases, with 7 bases remaining between them. Germline V gene sequence: CDR1 SGHTA, CDR2 FQGNSA. The CDR3 loop spans 13 amino acids. CDR3 sequence: CASSLGQGETQYF. CDR3 DNA sequence: TGTGCCAGCAGCTTAGGTCAGGGAGAGACCCAGTACTTC.

This clone was picked up one time. The gene calls are TRBV3-1 (or the pseudogene TRBV3-2) and TRBJ1-4; TRBD1 aligns across 8 bases. Per germline, CDR1 LGHDT and CDR2 YNNKEL (reference sequence). The CDR3 is 15 amino acids. The V segment lost 2 bases and the J segment 10 bases; nucleotides outside the gene matches: 9. The CDR3 coding sequence is TGTGCCAGCAGCCAATCGACAGGGGTAGGAGGAAAACTGTTTTTT. Translation: CASSQSTGVGGKLFF.

J is TRBJ2-7 and V is TRBV27; TRBD2 matches 9 bases. The CDR3 length is 13 residues. V gave up 6 bases and J gave up 3 bases; unmatched junction bases: 3. Germline CDR1 is MNHEY and CDR2 is SMNVEV (reference sequence). The CDR3 sequence is CASRGLAYYEQYF. In DNA, the CDR3 is TGTGCCAGCAGGGGACTAGCCTACTACGAGCAGTACTTC.

This clone showed up just once. The chain employs TRBV5-8 and TRBJ2-1, with D perhaps TRBD2 (5 bases). The V and J ends lost 4 bases and 3 bases respectively, with 8 bases between them. The CDR3 is 13 residues long. CDR1 and CDR2 from the germline V gene are SGHTS and YDEGEE. CDR3 sequence reads: CASSNRDYNEQFF. In DNA, the CDR3 is TGTGCCAGCAGCAACCGGGACTACAATGAGCAGTTCTTC.

This clone was seen more than once but under ten times. The chain joins TRBV7-9 to TRBJ1-5; D not certain. The CDR3 extends over 18 amino acids. The ends were cut back, 0 bases at V and 4 bases at J, with 19 bases in the middle. Germline V gives CDR1 SEHNR, CDR2 FQNEAQ (reference sequence). DNA of the CDR3: TGTGCCAGCAGCTTAGCGGGGAGAGGCAAAGGGTTGAATCAGCCCCAGCATTTT. Translation gives CASSLAGRGKGLNQPQHF. Supplemented by reference TRBV7-9 and TRBJ1-5, the full variable domain reads DTGVSQNPRHKITKRGQNVTFRCDPISEHNRLYWYRQTLGQGPEFLTYFQNEAQLEKSRLLSDRFSAERPKGSFSTLEIQRTEQGDSAMYLCASSLAGRGKGLNQPQHFGDGTRLSIL.

This clone was picked up a small number of times. This chain joins TRBV7-9 and TRBJ1-2; TRBD1 matches at 7 bases. The CDR3 has 16 amino acids. V shed 5 bases and J 2 bases; nucleotides not matched to a gene: 11. Germline V gives CDR1 SEHNR, CDR2 FQNEAQ (reference sequence). The CDR3 protein is CASSRTGQSPNYGYTF. The CDR3 nucleotides are TGTGCCAGCAGCCGGACGGGACAGTCACCGAACTATGGCTACACCTTC.

This clone was seen only a few times. The CDR3 reads CASSSADRGQPLHF. The CDR3 coding sequence is TGCGCCAGCAGCTCGGCGGACAGGGGGCAACCCCTCCACTTT. The chain uses TRBV5-1 and TRBJ1-6; TRBD1 agrees at 11 bases. V was clipped by 3 bases and J by 12 bases; unmatched bases: 5. The CDR3 extends over 14 amino acids. In germline, CDR1 is SGHRS, CDR2 YFSETQ.